This TCR beta chain stems from a study of shared clonotypes between healthy human individuals. The study, taken as a whole, reports: Since donors were few, the genetic and exposure-history diversity represented was limited.

A remark on this clone: Its cognate antigen is unknown.

The assay was immunoSEQ multiplex PCR, and TCRdb's table has in-frame clones only and misses some. Here the sample spans 640,000 or so clones, 55% to 75% being singletons. Trimming pared 2 bases from V and 8 bases from J, leaving 18 bases between. The CDR3 sequence is 15 residues long. From germline, CDR1 is MDHEN and CDR2 SYDVKM. Donors were healthy HIV-negative adults without recent acute infections or vaccinations. V usage is TRBV28 and J usage is TRBJ1-2, with a tentative D call TRBD1 (6 bases). The sequenced material came from memory CD4+ T cells sorted from blood. Subset given: CD45RA-negative fraction. This clonotype was sampled from a woman aged 25 to 39 in good health. The CDR3 here is CASSLGWRGWRGYTF. The CDR3 nucleotides are TGTGCCAGCAGTTTAGGGTGGAGGGGGTGGAGAGGCTACACCTTC.